The clone carrying this T cell receptor beta chain was detected once. Its antigen is as yet unknown. TCRdb reanalysed the reads using MiXCR and keeps one entry per CDR3 protein. The table shows 290,000 or so distinct CDR3 sequences, with over 20% occurring only once. This entry is derived from a study of T cell repertoires in cytomegalovirus infection. Study-level information: TCR beta signatures that were public indicated CMV infection and matching HLA type. Study-wide points: Summed public TCR beta family frequency identified CMV carriers bearing the relevant HLA. Clonotype analysis showed dominance of the ex vivo response by HLA-C-restricted CMV-specific TCR beta clonotypes.

J lost 3 bases, V lost 5 bases, and 11 bases had no gene match. The CDR3 spans 17 residues. The gene calls are TRBV12-3 or TRBV12-4 and TRBJ1-5; 9 bases are shared with TRBD1. Sequenced input: PBMCs. The sequence came from a human donor in good health (CMV status not recorded). Some clones in this sample may be carry-over from other donors' samples. The CDR3 DNA is TGTGCCAGCAGTCCAAGGGGGGGACAGGGACACAATCAGCCCCAGCATTTT. Encoded protein: CASSPRGGQGHNQPQHF.